The 21 T cell receptor beta chains given below trace back to one sample, sequenced in a study of identical twins. A single record per CDR3 protein comes from TCRdb applying MiXCR to the 5' RACE reads. The profile shows about 200,000 distinct CDR3 sequences, around a tenth of them singletons. Input material: memory (CD45RO+) T cells sorted from blood. These TCRs come from a woman between 18 and 30 years old in good health.

This clonotype was counted many times. This chain connects TRBV12-3 or TRBV12-4 to TRBJ1-2; TRBD1 might be the D (6 bases). The CDR3 contains 13 residues. V was cut by 1 base and J by 7 bases, with 10 bases left in between. The CDR3 nucleotides are TGTGCCAGCAGTTTAGGACGGGGGGCTGGCTACACCTTC. Translated, it gives CASSLGRGAGYTF.

This clonotype came up a few times. The rearrangement uses TRBV9 and TRBJ1-2; D might be TRBD1 (5 bases). CDR3 size: 14 residues. V was clipped by 0 bases and J by 6 bases, with 12 bases between them. Germline V gene lookup returns CDR1 SGDLS and CDR2 YYNGEE. The CDR3: CASSVEPQGDGYTF. CDR3 sequence (DNA): TGTGCCAGCAGCGTAGAACCACAAGGGGATGGCTACACCTTC. Together with reference TRBV9 and TRBJ1-2, the CDR3 gives the full variable domain: DSGVTQTPKHLITATGQRVTLRCSPRSGDLSVYWYQQSLDQGLQFLIQYYNGEERAKGNILERFSAQQFPDLHSELNLSSLELGDSALYFCASSVEPQGDGYTFGSGTRLTVV.

This chain joins TRBV27 and TRBJ2-5; tentative D call: TRBD2 (5 bases). Germline CDR1 is MNHEY and CDR2 is SMNVEV (reference sequence). Deletions cut 3 bases from V and 6 bases from J, with 11 bases between. This CDR3 region has 13 residues. CDR3 nucleotides: TGTGCCAGCAGTTTTGGTAGCGATCAGACCCAGTACTTC. Its translation: CASSFGSDQTQYF.

This clonotype was seen a few times. The chain joins TRBV14 to TRBJ2-3; D might be TRBD2 (5 bases). V shed 1 base and J shed 11 bases, with 7 bases lying between them. The CDR3 has 11 residues. Germline V gives CDR1 SGHDN, CDR2 FVKESK. As DNA, the CDR3 is TGTGCCAGCAGCCAAGCCAGCGGGCAGTATTTT. This sequence encodes CASSQASGQYF.

This chain links TRBV12-3 or TRBV12-4 with TRBJ1-6; possible D gene TRBD1, 5 bases. The CDR3 has 13 amino acids. Trimming left V 3 bases short and J 11 bases short, with 11 bases between. The CDR3 DNA is TGTGCCAGCAGTTTTGGGGGGGGTGCACCCCTCCACTTT. Its translation: CASSFGGGAPLHF.

The chain combines TRBV6-1 with TRBJ1-2, with TRBD1 identical over 8 bases. The germline V gene encodes CDR1 MNHNS and CDR2 SASEGT. The CDR3 consists of 13 residues. V gave up 10 bases and J gave up 5 bases; unmatched junction bases: 9. The DNA of the CDR3 is TGTGCCACATCCGGACAGGGCCGGTATGGCTACACCTTC. Its protein is CATSGQGRYGYTF.

This clonotype was seen a few times. This chain links TRBV6-6 with TRBJ2-7; 8 bases match TRBD1. Per the germline V gene, CDR1 is MNHNY and CDR2 is SVGAGI (reference sequence). The CDR3 is made up of 13 amino acids. Trimming took 6 bases from V and 3 from J; bases not matched to a gene: 4. The CDR3 nucleotides are TGTGCCAGCAGGCCAGGGGGCCTCTACGAGCAGTACTTC. This translates into CASRPGGLYEQYF.

The chain uses TRBV12-3 or TRBV12-4 and TRBJ2-7; TRBD2 aligns across 8 bases. CDR3 length: 15 residues. Losses at the gene ends were 7 bases for V and 5 bases for J; bases not matched to a gene: 13. This CDR3 is CASTTIAGTLHEQYF. The CDR3 nucleotides read TGTGCCAGCACCACCATAGCGGGAACCCTTCACGAGCAGTACTTC.

This clonotype was seen many times. The chain links TRBV25-1 to TRBJ1-6; tentative D call: TRBD1 (6 bases). The germline CDR1 and CDR2 sequences are MGHDK and SYGVNS. Trimming removed 7 bases from V and 7 bases from J, with 23 bases in between. This CDR3 comprises 17 residues. CDR3 in DNA: TGTGCCAGCACCCAGGGTTGGGGGCAAGGGAACAATTCACCCCTCCACTTT. Protein: CASTQGWGQGNNSPLHF.

The V and J genes are TRBV30 and TRBJ2-3, with unresolved D. V was clipped by 2 bases and J by 3 bases, with 3 bases between them. CDR3 length: 11 residues. Germline V gene lookup returns CDR1 GTSNPN and CDR2 SVGIG (reference sequence). For the CDR3, the DNA is TGTGCCTGGAGTAGGACAGATACGCAGTATTTT. It specifies CAWSRTDTQYF.

The chain recombines TRBV11-2 with TRBJ2-3; D is uncertain. In germline, CDR1 is SGHAT, CDR2 FQNNGV. Trimming stripped 5 bases from V and 2 bases from J, with 11 bases between. The CDR3 spans 14 residues. The CDR3 nucleotides are TGTGCCAGCAGCCCTGGGTCGTTCACAGATACGCAGTATTTT. Translation gives CASSPGSFTDTQYF. The full variable domain, completed using reference TRBV11-2 and TRBJ2-3, is EAGVAQSPRYKIIEKRQSVAFWCNPISGHATLYWYQQILGQGPKLLIQFQNNGVVDDSQLPKDRFSAERLKGVDSTLKIQPAKLEDSAVYLCASSPGSFTDTQYFGPGTRLTVL.

The rearrangement uses TRBV29-1 and TRBJ2-5; the D gene is possibly TRBD1 (8 bases). V was trimmed by 4 bases and J by 4 bases, leaving 13 bases between them. This CDR3 comprises 13 residues. Germline CDR1 reads SQVTM; CDR2 reads ANQGSEA. DNA for the CDR3: TGCAGCGTTGGACAGGGGAGGGGAGAGACCCAGTACTTC. Translated, it gives CSVGQGRGETQYF.

The table lists this clonotype with a few counts. The chain is built from TRBV9 and TRBJ2-5, with D possibly TRBD1 on 6 matching bases. Germline CDR1 SGDLS, CDR2 YYNGEE. With 2 bases removed from V and 4 bases from J, the gap between germline ends came to 15 bases. The CDR3 length is 15 residues. In DNA, the CDR3 is TGTGCCAGCAGCGTCGGAGCGCGCAGGGGAGAGACCCAGTACTTC. Translating gives CASSVGARRGETQYF.

In this sample, this clonotype turned up a few times. The V call is TRBV5-1, the J call TRBJ1-5; D is ambiguous. This CDR3 has 15 amino acids. V was clipped by 0 bases and J by 3 bases, with 10 bases between them. Per the germline V gene, CDR1 is SGHRS and CDR2 is YFSETQ. CDR3 loop: CASSLEGRYNQPQHF. The CDR3 DNA follows: TGCGCCAGCAGCTTGGAGGGCAGATACAATCAGCCCCAGCATTTT.

For this clonotype: A read error may be the cause here, since a much bigger clone is one base away. The chain has TRBV27 and TRBJ2-3; D might be TRBD1 (5 bases). Germline CDR1 is MNHEY and CDR2 is SMNVEV (reference sequence). The CDR3 has 14 residues. As DNA, the CDR3 is TGTCCCAGCAGTTTAAGCAGGGCCTATGATACGCAGTATTTT. Translation gives CPSSLSRAYDTQYF.

The V gene is TRBV20-1, the J gene TRBJ2-3; D is perhaps TRBD1 (6 bases). V gave up 6 bases and J gave up 2 bases, with 15 bases separating them. The CDR3 has 14 amino acids. CDR1 and CDR2 from the germline V gene are DFQATT and SNEGSKA (reference sequence). CDR3 sequence reads: CSASRQGNTDTQYF. For the CDR3, the DNA is TGCAGTGCGAGTCGTCAGGGGAACACAGATACGCAGTATTTT.

This clonotype has only a few counts. The CDR3 coding sequence is TGCGCCAGCAGCAGAGGGACTAGCGGGACAGAGACCCAGTACTTC. Translating it yields CASSRGTSGTETQYF. V and J are TRBV5-1 and TRBJ2-5, with TRBD2 identical over 13 bases. The J segment lost 4 bases and the V segment lost 4 bases, leaving 4 bases of the junction unmatched. CDR3 length equals 15 residues. CDR1 and CDR2 from the germline V gene are SGHRS and YFSETQ.

This clonotype came up a few times. The chain employs TRBV28 and TRBJ1-2; D uncertain. Per germline, CDR1 MDHEN and CDR2 SYDVKM. V was trimmed by 6 bases and J by 0 bases, leaving 17 bases between them. The CDR3 is 16 residues long. The CDR3 spells CASSRTRRRANYGYTF. The CDR3 DNA reads TGTGCCAGCAGCCGGACCCGACGGCGAGCTAACTATGGCTACACCTTC.

The table lists this clonotype with a few counts. The chain recombines TRBV12-3 or TRBV12-4 with TRBJ2-1, with D possibly being TRBD1 or TRBD2 (6 bases each). The CDR3 extends over 14 amino acids. V gave up 2 bases and J gave up 8 bases, with 13 bases separating them. The CDR3 sequence is CASSLRRRGDEQFF. The CDR3 nucleotides read TGTGCCAGCAGTTTACGTCGGAGGGGGGATGAGCAGTTCTTC.

There are many counts of this clonotype. This sequence joins TRBV12-3 or TRBV12-4 and TRBJ2-4; 8 bases match TRBD2. The V gene end was trimmed by 7 bases and the J gene end by 6 bases; junction bases not matched to a gene: 5. The CDR3 loop spans 13 amino acids. For the CDR3, the DNA is TGTGCCAGCAAAGCGGGAGATCTAAACATTCAGTACTTC. Protein product: CASKAGDLNIQYF.

This clonotype was seen a handful of times. The chain employs TRBV3-1 and TRBJ1-2, with 7 bases that match TRBD1. The CDR3 sequence is 14 residues long. V lost 2 bases to trimming and J lost 11 bases; unmatched junction nucleotides: 11. The germline gives CDR1 LGHDT, CDR2 YNNKEL (reference sequence). CDR3 residues: CASSQSGQIRRYTF. The CDR3 DNA follows: TGTGCCAGCAGCCAATCGGGACAGATTCGAAGATACACCTTC.